The T cell receptor beta chain described here comes from a study of blood T cell repertoires in COVID-19. CDR1 and CDR2 (germline): DFQATT, SNEGSKA (reference sequence). Trimming at V came to 3 bases and at J to 6 bases, leaving 7 bases not matched to a gene. The CDR3 has 15 amino acids. Original data processing: Estimated nucleated cell counts came from reference gene primer amplification. Generated by immunoSEQ multiplex PCR, the TCRdb table keeps only in-frame clones and is missing some. V and J calls and clone size are as listed in that table; D and trimming were resolved from the DNA. The repertoire holds 300,000 to 350,000 clones, with around 89% as singletons.

Material for sequencing was PBMCs or T cells enriched from blood (not recorded which). The V gene is TRBV20-1, the J gene TRBJ1-6, with TRBD1 matching over 8 bases. The source of this sequence is a woman aged 18-30 years with acute COVID-19. CDR3 region: CSASSGQVPNSPLHF. In DNA, the CDR3 is TGCAGTGCTAGTTCGGGACAGGTCCCTAATTCACCCCTCCACTTT.